This T cell receptor (beta chain) was sequenced in a study of identical twins. Each CDR3 protein is one row after TCRdb ran MiXCR on the 5' RACE reads. In the table there are hundreds of thousands of distinct CDR3 sequences, more than 9% of which are singletons. This clonotype has just a few counts. Antigen unknown. CDR1 LNHDA and CDR2 SQIVND come from the germline V gene (reference sequence). The V end was cut by 5 bases, the J end by 2 bases, with 16 bases between. CDR3 length: 15 residues. Findings and limits, study-wide: Out-of-frame alpha sequences shared by twins showed excess low generation probability.

This sample was shared with a second study, whose subject was yellow fever vaccine responses in identical twins.

The sequenced material came from PBMCs. The genes are TRBV19 and TRBJ2-7; D possibly matches TRBD1 or TRBD2 (5 bases each). This clonotype originated in a woman in her late teens or twenties in good health. Here the CDR3 reads CASSQPGRATYEQYF. CDR3 bases: TGTGCCAGTAGTCAACCGGGACGGGCAACCTACGAGCAGTACTTC.